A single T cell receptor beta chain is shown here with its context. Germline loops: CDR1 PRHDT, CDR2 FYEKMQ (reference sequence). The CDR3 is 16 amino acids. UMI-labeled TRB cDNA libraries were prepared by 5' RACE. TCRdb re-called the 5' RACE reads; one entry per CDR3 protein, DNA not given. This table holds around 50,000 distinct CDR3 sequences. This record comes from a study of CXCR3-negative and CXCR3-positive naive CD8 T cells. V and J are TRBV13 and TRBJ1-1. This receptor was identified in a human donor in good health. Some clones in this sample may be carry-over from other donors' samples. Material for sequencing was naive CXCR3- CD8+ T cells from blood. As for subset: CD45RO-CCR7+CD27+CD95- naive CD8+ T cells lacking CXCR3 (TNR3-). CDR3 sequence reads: CASSLGLYSMNTEAFF.